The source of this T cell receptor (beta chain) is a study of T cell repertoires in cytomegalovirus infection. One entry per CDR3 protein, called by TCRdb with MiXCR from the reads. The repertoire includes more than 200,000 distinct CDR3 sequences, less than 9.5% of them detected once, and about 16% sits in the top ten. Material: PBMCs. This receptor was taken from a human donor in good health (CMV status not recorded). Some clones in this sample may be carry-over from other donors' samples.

CDR3 sequence reads: CASSESPRYNEQFF. The CDR3 DNA is TGTGCCAGCAGTGAATCCCCACGATACAATGAGCAGTTCTTC. J is TRBJ2-1 and V is TRBV25-1; D remains ambiguous. This CDR3 spans 14 amino acids. The germline V and J ends were trimmed by 1 base and 4 bases, with 8 bases remaining between them. CDR1 is MGHDK, CDR2 SYGVNS, per germline.